This T cell receptor beta chain appears in the sequencing data of a study of OX40 agonist ivuxolimab in advanced cancers. Study details: A history of anti-PD-1, anti-PD-L1 or anti-CTLA-4 therapy was acceptable, and roughly 40% had some. General study findings and limits: On average, CD8+ T cells showed a greater number of expanded clones than CD4+.

Libraries were prepared by immunoSEQ multiplex PCR; TCRdb keeps only in-frame clonotypes and omits some of them. The sample contains about 24,000 clones, 60% to 80% of which appear only once. V was shortened by 5 bases and J by 0 bases, with 11 bases between the two germline ends. Germline V CDR1 and CDR2: SGHNT, YENEEA. CDR3 size: 14 residues. Comments on this clone: Antigen unknown.

This receptor was obtained from an adult with an advanced solid tumor such as melanoma, head and neck, liver or kidney cancer. This specimen consisted of CD4+ or CD8+ T cells sorted from blood, obtained in a trial of the OX40 agonist ivuxolimab. The rearrangement links TRBV11-3 to TRBJ2-7; TRBD1 is a possible D gene (6 bases). As DNA, the CDR3 is TGTGCCAGCAGCCACCGGGACAACTCCTACGAGCAGTACTTC. Protein sequence: CASSHRDNSYEQYF.